This T cell receptor (beta chain) stems from a study of glioma-infiltrating T cells after dendritic cell vaccination. Sequencing was performed with immunoSEQ multiplex PCR; in TCRdb, only in-frame clones are kept and a portion is missing. The table has more than 100,000 clones, roughly 76% seen once. PBMC sampling occurred before vaccination, two weeks after the third dose, and at progression. The sequence derives from a human donor with glioblastoma. The material sequenced was blood, taken before dendritic cell vaccination.

The DNA for the CDR3 is TGTGCCAGCAGTGATATAGCGGGGGGGCGAAGTGAGCAGTTCTTC. Translated, it gives CASSDIAGGRSEQFF. The chain has TRBV2 and TRBJ2-1; 11 bases agree with TRBD2. In germline, CDR1 is SNHLY, CDR2 FYNNEI. Trimming cost V 3 bases and J 9 bases; bases outside gene matches: 7. This CDR3 region has 15 residues.